This entry describes one TCR beta chain. The data are from a study of blood T cell repertoires in COVID-19. Clones were read by immunoSEQ multiplex PCR, and TCRdb kept only the in-frame ones, dropping some. The data contain about 76,000 clones, 70% to 90% of them singletons. Germline V gene data show CDR1 as KGHSH and CDR2 as LQKENI. This CDR3 region has 16 residues. Trimming shortened V by 5 bases and J by 0 bases, and 13 bases separated the two germline ends. The rearrangement links TRBV18 to TRBJ2-2; TRBD2 is a possible D gene (6 bases). The clonotype was recovered from a man in his 60s with COVID-19, enrolled during active disease. Sequenced sample: peripheral blood. The DNA for the CDR3 is TGTGCCAGCTCAATTTCCGGGACTCCGAACACCGGGGAGCTGTTTTTT. Its protein is CASSISGTPNTGELFF.